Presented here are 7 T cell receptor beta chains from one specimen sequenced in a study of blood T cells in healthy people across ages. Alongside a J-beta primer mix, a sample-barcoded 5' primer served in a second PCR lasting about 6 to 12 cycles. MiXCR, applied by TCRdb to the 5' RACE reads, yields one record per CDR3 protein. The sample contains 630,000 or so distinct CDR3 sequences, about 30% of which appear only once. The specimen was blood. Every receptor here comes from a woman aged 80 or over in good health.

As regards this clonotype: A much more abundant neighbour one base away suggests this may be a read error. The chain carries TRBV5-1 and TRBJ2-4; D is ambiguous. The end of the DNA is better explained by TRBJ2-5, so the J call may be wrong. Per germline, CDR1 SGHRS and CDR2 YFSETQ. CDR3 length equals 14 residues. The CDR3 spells CTSSFGRPQETQYF. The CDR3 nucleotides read TGCACCAGCAGCTTCGGGCGGCCACAAGAGACCCAGTACTTC.

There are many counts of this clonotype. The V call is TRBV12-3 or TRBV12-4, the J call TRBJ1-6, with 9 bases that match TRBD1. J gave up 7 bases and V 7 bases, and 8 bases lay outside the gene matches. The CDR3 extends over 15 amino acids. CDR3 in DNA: TGTGCCAGCACCCTGATCGGGACAGGGAATTCACCCCTCCACTTT. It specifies CASTLIGTGNSPLHF.

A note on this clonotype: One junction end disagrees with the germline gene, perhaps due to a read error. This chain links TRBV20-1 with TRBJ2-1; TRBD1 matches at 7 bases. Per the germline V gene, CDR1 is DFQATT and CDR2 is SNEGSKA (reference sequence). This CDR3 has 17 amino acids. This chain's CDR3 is CSARRDRDRNSCNEQFF. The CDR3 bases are TGCAGTGCTAGACGAGACAGGGACCGTAATTCCTGCAATGAGCAGTTCTTC.

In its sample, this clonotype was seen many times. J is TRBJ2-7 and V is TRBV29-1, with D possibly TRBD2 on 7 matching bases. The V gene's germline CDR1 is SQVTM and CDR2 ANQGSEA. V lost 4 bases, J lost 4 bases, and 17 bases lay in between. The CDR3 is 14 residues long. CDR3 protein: CSVAWGGAGYEQYF. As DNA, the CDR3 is TGCAGCGTTGCCTGGGGGGGGGCTGGATACGAGCAGTACTTC.

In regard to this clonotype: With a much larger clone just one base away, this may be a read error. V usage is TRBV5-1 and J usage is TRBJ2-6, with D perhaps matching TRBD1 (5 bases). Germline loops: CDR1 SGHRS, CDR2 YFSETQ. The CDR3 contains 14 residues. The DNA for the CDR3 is TGCGCCAGCAGCGGAAACTCTGGGGCCAACGTCCGGACTTTC. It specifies CASSGNSGANVRTF.

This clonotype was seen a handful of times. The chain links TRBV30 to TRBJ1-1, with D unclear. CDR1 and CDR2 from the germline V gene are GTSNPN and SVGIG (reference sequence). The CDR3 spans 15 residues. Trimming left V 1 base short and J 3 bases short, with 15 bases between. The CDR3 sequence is CAWSEARHGDTEAFF. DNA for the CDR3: TGTGCCTGGAGTGAGGCCCGGCATGGGGACACTGAAGCTTTCTTT.

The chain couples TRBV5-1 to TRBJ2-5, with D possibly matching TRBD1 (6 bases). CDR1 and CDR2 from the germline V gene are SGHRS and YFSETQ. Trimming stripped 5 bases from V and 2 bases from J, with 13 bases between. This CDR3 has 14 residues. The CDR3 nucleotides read TGCGCCAGCAGGCCGCCGGGACAACAAGAGACCCAGTACTTC. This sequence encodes CASRPPGQQETQYF.